This TCR beta chain comes out of a study of Ad26.COV2.S vaccination and SARS-CoV-2 variants. Study overall: Ad26.COV2.S arm of COV1001 included the donor. Findings of the study overall: Participants given vaccine showed non-spike TCR breadth similar to that of placebo recipients. Participants in the vaccine arm had higher spike-specific TCR breadth; placebo recipients had lower.

CDR1 and CDR2 (germline): SGHDN, FVKESK. Between the trimmed V and J ends, which lost 6 bases and 6 bases, there was a span of 9 bases. The CDR3 is 13 residues long. Sequencing used immunoSEQ multiplex PCR; TCRdb keeps in-frame clones, though not all of them. The table shows 300,000 to 350,000 clones, with approximately 90% occurring only once. Described treatment: around 19 received Ad26.COV2.S at low or high dose, single or two shots; five or six received placebo; per-sample allocation not given. Specimens were obtained on day 63 following the first vaccine or placebo injection. This person who donated was an adult of 18-55 years in Boston. With respect to this clone: Its antigen is undetermined.

The clonotype was recovered from a person aged 18-60 years who received the Ad26.COV2.S COVID-19 vaccine or a placebo. The sequences come from peripheral blood, collected in a trial of Ad26.COV2.S vaccine versus placebo. The J gene is TRBJ1-6, the V gene TRBV14, with no clear D. CDR3 sequence reads: CASSNGFNSPLHF. The CDR3 DNA is TGTGCCAGCAGTAACGGCTTTAATTCACCCCTCCACTTT.